This T cell receptor (beta chain) came from a study of cytomegalovirus exposure and HLA in healthy donors. Looking at the study overall: Within an early data release were about 85 million unique TCRs drawn from HLA-typed donors. Study conclusions and caveats: Listed as cytomegalovirus-associated were around 160 TCR beta chains. The productive fraction for most TCR beta V segments was about 87% or about 30% in an earlier analysis.

PCR employed 60 Vbeta and 13 Jbeta primers. TCRdb's table, derived via immunoSEQ multiplex PCR, lists solely in-frame clones and lacks some. The sample shows approximately 120,000 clones, 70% to 90% of them seen only once. This clone occurred once. Antigen unknown. Donors likely had unrecorded immune exposures despite being nominally healthy when sampled. From germline, CDR1 is SGHTA and CDR2 FQGTGA. This CDR3 has 14 amino acids. V shed 2 bases and J 5 bases; nucleotides not matched to a gene: 3. The source is a man between 18 and 29 years old in good health and CMV-seropositive. Source material: PBMCs. The chain links TRBV7-3 to TRBJ2-1; 7 bases agree with TRBD2. CDR3 coding DNA: TGTGCCAGCAGCTTAGTGGGGGGGGACAATGAGCAGTTCTTC. Protein product: CASSLVGGDNEQFF.